This TCR beta chain was identified during a study of neurological immune-mediated disorders. It was by 5'RACE with 10-nucleotide random UMIs that the cDNA was made. MiXCR, applied by TCRdb to the 5' RACE reads, yields one record per CDR3 protein. Of tens of thousands of distinct CDR3 sequences in the sample, 25% were seen once. This clonotype was seen a handful of times. Its antigen is unidentified. From 2 million PBMCs stored at -80 C, the unsorted libraries were generated. General study findings and limits: Sharing of CDR3 amino acid sequences among expanded clones across subjects was absent, suggesting private repertoires in all groups. HTLV-1-associated myelopathy led in TCR clonal expansion, while multiple sclerosis ranked lowest, below healthy controls.

The sequenced sample consisted of PBMCs. The source of this sequence is an older woman in good health.

DNA of the CDR3: TGCGCCAGCGGCAACGGCGGGGACCTCACAGATACGCAGTATTTT. This encodes CASGNGGDLTDTQYF. This chain connects TRBV5-1 to TRBJ2-3, with D perhaps TRBD2 (6 bases). The V gene lost 7 bases and the J gene lost 2 bases, with 17 bases spanning the gap. This CDR3 spans 15 amino acids. The germline V gene has CDR1 SGHRS and CDR2 YFSETQ.